The source of this T cell receptor (beta chain) is a study of immune cell composition in non-small cell lung cancer. Germline loops: CDR1 SGDLS, CDR2 YYNGEE. CDR3 length: 19 amino acids. Unmatched junction bases numbered 9, after V lost 0 bases and J lost 1 base. This clone counts as large (0.1 to 1%). The normal lung sample lay at least 3 cm, and maximally far, from the tumour. The table came from immunoSEQ multiplex PCR; TCRdb's copy has only in-frame clones and leaves some out. The data show about 3,500 clones, over 60% seen once. The chain employs TRBV9 and TRBJ2-5, with TRBD2 matching 13 bases. The TCR comes from a human donor with non-small cell lung cancer. Sequencing was performed on non-adjacent lung tissue. The CDR3 region has the DNA TGTGCCAGCAGCGTAGGGAGACTAGCGGGAGGTCCTTTCCAAGAGACCCAGTACTTC. It translates to CASSVGRLAGGPFQETQYF.